A selection of T cell receptor beta chains follows, all from one sample in a study of human T cells and chemical hapten exposure. Each CDR3 protein is one row after TCRdb ran MiXCR on the RACE reads. The repertoire holds some 38,000 distinct CDR3 sequences, about 7.6% seen once, with over 1% in the top ten. This material consisted of whole blood, taken in connection with sensitization to the hapten diphenylcyclopropenone (DPC). Receptors were obtained from a woman in her forties or fifties with alopecia areata. Some clones in this sample may be carry-over from other donors' samples. Each CDR3 is given with its conserved first and last residue. Each record gives: V gene, D gene, CDR3 length, J gene, clone size, CDR3 protein, CDR3 DNA. The D gene is left open where the match is weak. Size is stated as once, few or many counts, or a class when the clone is expanded.

>TRBV18|.|13|TRBJ1-1|many
CASSHLRDTEAFF
TGTGCCAGCTCACATCTGCGGGACACTGAAGCTTTCTTT
>TRBV7-6|.|17|TRBJ2-1|many
CASSFFRGGNSYNEQFF
TGTGCCAGCAGCTTCTTCAGGGGGGGCAACTCCTACAATGAGCAGTTCTTC
>TRBV29-1|.|11|TRBJ2-5|many
CSVGPVETQYF
TGCAGCGTAGGACCTGTCGAGACCCAGTACTTC
>TRBV5-1|TRBD2|15|TRBJ2-1|medium-sized
CASSQTSGAYNEQFF
TGCGCCAGCAGCCAAACTAGCGGAGCCTACAATGAGCAGTTCTTC
>TRBV5-5|.|12|TRBJ2-3|few
CASSLYTDTQYF
TGTGCCAGCAGCCTGTACACAGATACGCAGTATTTT
>TRBV20-1|TRBD1|15|TRBJ2-2|many
CSASSGTGGTGELFF
TGCAGTGCTAGTTCCGGGACAGGGGGCACCGGGGAGCTGTTTTTT
>TRBV9|.|14|TRBJ1-1|many
CASSPTGTLTEAFF
TGTGCCAGCAGCCCCACTGGGACCTTAACTGAAGCTTTCTTT
>TRBV7-3|TRBD2|15|TRBJ2-5|many
CASSFGSGIAETQYF
TGTGCCAGCAGCTTCGGTAGCGGGATAGCGGAGACCCAGTACTTC
>TRBV11-2|.|15|TRBJ2-5|few
CASSFGEALQETQYF
TGTGCCAGCAGCTTTGGGGAGGCTCTGCAAGAGACCCAGTACTTC
>TRBV11-2|.|14|TRBJ1-1|many
CASSLAPRDTEAFF
TGTGCCAGCAGCTTAGCCCCCAGGGACACTGAAGCTTTCTTT
>TRBV14|.|13|TRBJ2-1|many
CASSQDLRGEQFF
TGTGCCAGCAGCCAAGATCTTCGCGGGGAGCAGTTCTTC
>TRBV7-3|.|14|TRBJ2-2|many
CASSPRMMAGELFF
TGTGCCAGCAGCCCCCGCATGATGGCCGGGGAGCTGTTTTTT
>TRBV4-1|TRBD1|17|TRBJ1-5|few
CASSQDLRQGAHQPQHF
TGCGCCAGCAGCCAAGATCTAAGGCAGGGGGCGCATCAGCCCCAGCATTTT
>TRBV7-3|TRBD1|14|TRBJ2-2|many
CASSLQGAAGELFF
TGTGCCAGCAGCTTACAGGGGGCGGCCGGGGAGCTGTTTTTT
>TRBV20-1|.|12|TRBJ2-2|many
CSARDYGRELFF
TGCAGTGCTAGAGACTACGGCCGGGAGCTGTTTTTT